This is a list of T cell receptor beta chains from one sample in a study of cytomegalovirus exposure and HLA in healthy donors. Profiling relied on immunoSEQ multiplex PCR, and the TCRdb table lists in-frame clones only, not all of them. The data show 100,000 to 150,000 clones, around 73% seen once. The sequencing input was PBMCs. These TCRs come from a man aged 30-40 years in good health and CMV-seropositive. Both conserved end residues are part of each CDR3. The order of the fields is clone size, J gene, D gene, V gene, CDR3 DNA, CDR3 protein. The D gene is left open where the match is weak. The listing skips clone size in some rows; elsewhere it reads once, few, many or a size class.

. TRBJ2-4 TRBD2 TRBV30 TGTGCCTGCTCTAGCGGGAATTTAGACATTCAGTACTTC CACSSGNLDIQYF
. TRBJ2-7 . TRBV29-1 TGCAGCGTTGATCTAGACGGGTCCTACGAGCAGTACTTC CSVDLDGSYEQYF
. TRBJ2-7 TRBD2 TRBV13 TGTGCCAGCAGCTTACGTAGCGGGAGGCCAGCCTACGAGCAGTACTTC CASSLRSGRPAYEQYF
once TRBJ2-1 . TRBV28 TGTGCCAGCAGTTGGAGGAATGAGCAGTTCTTC CASSWRNEQFF
. TRBJ1-1 TRBD1 TRBV15 TGTGCCACCAGCAGGGACAGGGGTCCTGAAGCTTTCTTT CATSRDRGPEAFF
. TRBJ1-1 TRBD1 TRBV27 TGTGCCAGCGGGTCAGGGGGGAACACTGAAGCTTTCTTT CASGSGGNTEAFF
. TRBJ2-2 TRBD1 TRBV18 TGTGCCAGCTCACCGCCCGGGACAGGGTCATCCGGGGAGCTGTTTTTT CASSPPGTGSSGELFF
. TRBJ2-3 TRBD2 TRBV7-9 TGTGCCAGCAGCCCCTGGACTAGCGGGAGCGGGGATACGCAGTATTTT CASSPWTSGSGDTQYF
. TRBJ2-7 . TRBV21-1 TGTGCCAGCAGTACTAAAGGGAGTTACGAGCAGTACTTC CASSTKGSYEQYF
. TRBJ1-2 TRBD1 TRBV6-5 TGTGCCAGCAGCCCGGGGACAGGGAACGACTATGGCTACACCTTC CASSPGTGNDYGYTF
. TRBJ2-4 TRBD2 TRBV28 TGTGCCAGCAGTTTATCTTTAGCTAGCGGAAGTCACATTCAGTACTTC CASSLSLASGSHIQYF
. TRBJ2-2 TRBD1 TRBV5-1 TGCGCCAGCAGCTTGGAGGGGGCGCTTAACACCGGGGAGCTGTTTTTT CASSLEGALNTGELFF
. TRBJ2-7 TRBD1 TRBV27 TGTGCCAGCAGTCAACTCCGGGGGACAGGGGGTTACGAGCAGTACTTC CASSQLRGTGGYEQYF
. TRBJ2-1 TRBD1 TRBV27 TGTGCCGGCAGTTTAGGGACAGGGGTTTGGGAGCAGTTCTTC CAGSLGTGVWEQFF
few TRBJ1-2 . TRBV5-4 TGTGCCAGCAGCTTAAGTGCGTATGGCTACACCTTC CASSLSAYGYTF
. TRBJ1-3 . TRBV11-2 TGTGCCAGCAGCTTAGGAGAAAACACCATATATTTT CASSLGENTIYF
. TRBJ1-2 TRBD1 TRBV19 TGTGCCAGTAGCCGTCGACGGGACAGTTATGGCTACACCTTC CASSRRRDSYGYTF
. TRBJ2-5 . TRBV2 TGTGCCAGCAGGGGTCTCTATGGCAGGAAACGACAAGAGACCCAGTACTTC CASRGLYGRKRQETQYF
. TRBJ2-6 TRBD1 TRBV27 TGTGCCAGCAGTTTTCTCCTGACAGGGAACACCGCCGGGGCCAACGTCCTGACTTTC CASSFLLTGNTAGANVLTF
. TRBJ2-7 TRBD2 TRBV5-1 TGCGCCAGCAGCTTGGCTACTAGCGGGAGTTTATACGAGCAGTACTTC CASSLATSGSLYEQYF
. TRBJ2-5 . TRBV23-1 TGCGCCAGCAGTCAATGGAGGGGGCGGGAGACCCAGTACTTC CASSQWRGRETQYF
. TRBJ2-3 . TRBV13 TGTGCCAGCAGCTTCGGCACAGATACGCAGTATTTT CASSFGTDTQYF
. TRBJ1-5 . TRBV4-3 TGCGCCAGCAGCCAAGATTATAGCAGGGCGGTCCAGCCCCAGCATTTT CASSQDYSRAVQPQHF
. TRBJ2-2 TRBD1 TRBV10-3 TGTGCCATCAGCGCCGGGACAGGGGACACCGGGGAGCTGTTTTTT CAISAGTGDTGELFF
. TRBJ1-1 TRBD1 TRBV29-1 TGCAGCGTTGAAGGCCGGGACAGCATAAATTCTAGGGCTGAAGCTTTCTTT CSVEGRDSINSRAEAFF
. TRBJ2-7 TRBD2 TRBV9 TGTGCCAGCAGCTCCTTAGCGGGATCCTACGAGCAGTACTTC CASSSLAGSYEQYF
. TRBJ1-2 . TRBV10-2 TGCGCCAGCAGTCAACCCCGGGACATGGATGGCTACACCTTC CASSQPRDMDGYTF
. TRBJ1-2 . TRBV7-2 TGTGCCAGCAGCTTTTCCCAAACAGGATATCGGGGCTACACCTTC CASSFSQTGYRGYTF
. TRBJ2-1 . TRBV4-3 TGCGCCAGCAGCCAAGAGAACAGGATTTTCTACAATGAGCAGTTCTTC CASSQENRIFYNEQFF
. TRBJ2-2 . TRBV7-9 TGTGCCAGCAGCTACGGCACCGGGGAGCTGTTTTTT CASSYGTGELFF
. TRBJ2-2 TRBD1 TRBV28 TGTGCCAGCAGTGAGGACAGGAAGGGTGCCGGGGAGCTGTTTTTT CASSEDRKGAGELFF
. TRBJ2-7 . TRBV27 TGTGCCAGCAGTTTTTCGCGGACTGCGAGCTCCTACGAGCAGTACTTC CASSFSRTASSYEQYF
. TRBJ2-1 TRBD1 TRBV7-2 TGTGCCAGCAGCGCCAACAGGGGGTTCTCCTACAATGAGCAGTTCTTC CASSANRGFSYNEQFF
. TRBJ1-3 TRBD1 TRBV13 TGTGCCAGCAGCTTTACAGGGGGGGGGTCTGGAAACACCATATATTTT CASSFTGGGSGNTIYF
. TRBJ2-6 . TRBV6-1 TGTGCCAGCAGTGCTAGGGCAGGGGGAGGTGGGGCCAACGTCCTGACTTTC CASSARAGGGGANVLTF
few TRBJ1-1 TRBD1 TRBV27 TGTGCCAGCAGTTTATCAACAGGGGGTTGGACTGAAGCTTTCTTT CASSLSTGGWTEAFF
. TRBJ2-7 . TRBV7-2 TGTGCCAGCAGCTTACTCGGGGGGCGGGACTTGGGCGAGCAGTACTTC CASSLLGGRDLGEQYF
. TRBJ1-2 . TRBV27 TGTGCCAGCACCCGCAATTGGGGGGGCAAGCATGGCTACACCTTC CASTRNWGGKHGYTF
. TRBJ2-7 . TRBV6-1 TGTGCCAGCCTACAGGTTTGGGGGCCCTACGAGCAGTACTTC CASLQVWGPYEQYF
. TRBJ2-1 . TRBV5-1 TGCGCCAGCAGCTTGGTAGCTGATTTTGGAATTGAGCAGTTCTTC CASSLVADFGIEQFF
once TRBJ1-1 . TRBV28 TGTGCCAGCAGTGGTAGCACTGAAGCTTTCTTT CASSGSTEAFF
. TRBJ2-1 . TRBV27 TGTGCCAGCAGCCTTAGCTCCTACAATGAGCAGTTCTTC CASSLSSYNEQFF